One TCR beta chain is described in this entry. Its antigen remains unknown. The PCR used 60 Vbeta and 13 Jbeta primers. Assay: immunoSEQ multiplex PCR; the TCRdb copy retains only in-frame clones and omits some. The sample has around 150,000 clones, 80% to 85% seen once. V gave up 1 base and J gave up 6 bases, with 13 bases separating them. This CDR3 is built from 14 residues. Germline CDR1 SEHNR, CDR2 FQNEAQ (reference sequence). The data were obtained in a study of cytomegalovirus exposure and HLA in healthy donors. Study-level results: As a later analysis showed, a missense DCLRE1C variant was linked to trimming of TCR beta V- and J-genes. A later analysis showed HLA-associated TCR beta chains outstripping equally common others in clonal expansion.

This TCR was recovered from a woman aged 18-29 years in good health and CMV-seronegative. Sequences were obtained from PBMCs. The chain links TRBV7-9 to TRBJ2-7; the D is unclear. The CDR3 region is CASSLVAGTGEQYF. Written as DNA, the CDR3 is TGTGCCAGCAGCTTAGTGGCTGGAACGGGCGAGCAGTACTTC.